These 31 T cell receptor beta chains were all obtained from the same sample, sequenced in a study of shared clonotypes between healthy human individuals (dated by TCRdb to 2019 to 2021). The method was the immunoSEQ multiplex PCR assay. In TCRdb, the immuneACCESS table is reduced to in-frame sequences with V and J assigned. These tables do not hold every clone; where another copy was compared, an unresolved V gene accounts for under half, and the others remain unexplained. For this sample the table gives around 300,000 clones, of which roughly 84% were detected only once. The top ten constitute around 15% of the sample. Sample: memory CD8+ T cells sorted from blood. What the cell subset or site label conveys for this sample: CD45RO+ cells pooled with CCR7-negative TemRA cells. Receptors originate from a young man in good health.

This rearrangement joins TRBV28 to TRBJ1-2; possibly TRBD1 for D (6 bases). V was clipped by 5 bases and J by 8 bases, with 30 bases between them. The CDR3 contains 18 residues. Germline CDR1 and CDR2: MDHEN and SYDVKM. CDR3 nucleotides: TGTGCCAGCAGTACCAATGACCTCAATCAGGGGATCCCAGGGGGCTACACCTTC. It is translated as CASSTNDLNQGIPGGYTF.

The chain is built from TRBV25-1 and TRBJ1-1; 11 nucleotides line up with TRBD1. The V gene end was trimmed by 3 bases and the J gene end by 5 bases; junction bases not matched to a gene: 5. The CDR3 is made up of 15 amino acids. The V gene's germline CDR1 is MGHDK and CDR2 SYGVNS. Written as DNA, the CDR3 is TGTGCCAGCAGTGACGAGGACAGGGGGCATACTGAAGCTTTCTTT. Translated, it gives CASSDEDRGHTEAFF.

The rearrangement links TRBV5-4 to TRBJ1-2; TRBD1 agrees at 7 bases. This CDR3 is built from 15 residues. In germline, CDR1 is SGHNT, CDR2 YYREEE (reference sequence). The V gene end was trimmed by 2 bases and the J gene end by 3 bases; junction bases not matched to a gene: 7. The CDR3 sequence is CASSFRGGADYGYTF. Here the CDR3 DNA reads TGTGCCAGCAGCTTTCGAGGGGGCGCGGACTATGGCTACACCTTC.

The chain is built from TRBV19 and TRBJ2-1; 7 bases align to TRBD1. CDR1 is LNHDA and CDR2 is SQIVND in the germline V gene (reference sequence). This CDR3 is built from 17 residues. V was clipped by 5 bases and J by 3 bases; unmatched bases: 13. The DNA for the CDR3 is TGTGCCAGTAGTCCGGGGACAGAAACAAACGGCTACAATGAGCAGTTCTTC. This sequence encodes CASSPGTETNGYNEQFF.

This rearrangement joins TRBV9 to TRBJ2-7; D is unclear. Germline V gene data show CDR1 as SGDLS and CDR2 as YYNGEE. The CDR3 has 15 amino acids. Trimming shortened V by 0 bases and J by 0 bases, and 10 bases separated the two germline ends. Here the CDR3 reads CASSVGVASSYEQYF. Here the CDR3 DNA reads TGTGCCAGCAGCGTAGGGGTGGCTAGCTCCTACGAGCAGTACTTC.

The chain uses TRBV11-2 and TRBJ1-1; D unclear. Germline V gives CDR1 SGHAT, CDR2 FQNNGV. V dropped 4 bases and J dropped 1 base, with 13 bases sitting between them. CDR3 length: 15 amino acids. The CDR3 region is CASSSSLGPNTEAFF. CDR3 nucleotide sequence: TGTGCCAGCAGCTCGTCTCTCGGTCCGAACACTGAAGCTTTCTTT.

V and J are TRBV2 and TRBJ2-1; 8 positions agree with TRBD2. V gave up 8 bases and J gave up 3 bases; unmatched junction bases: 6. The length of the CDR3 is 14 residues. The V gene's germline CDR1 is SNHLY and CDR2 FYNNEI. Here the CDR3 DNA reads TGTGCCAGCGTACTAGCGGCCATCTACAATGAGCAGTTCTTC. It codes for CASVLAAIYNEQFF.

The chain has TRBV27 and TRBJ2-4; TRBD1 is a possible D gene (5 bases). This CDR3 comprises 15 residues. The germline V gene has CDR1 MNHEY and CDR2 SMNVEV (reference sequence). V was pared by 1 base and J by 8 bases, with 15 bases between. The CDR3: CASSLWGRDGDIQYF. CDR3 nucleotides: TGTGCCAGCAGTTTATGGGGCAGGGATGGGGACATTCAGTACTTC.

The chain combines TRBV2 with TRBJ2-7; D call uncertain. CDR3 length equals 13 residues. In germline, CDR1 is SNHLY, CDR2 FYNNEI. The V and J ends lost 6 bases and 2 bases respectively, with 11 bases between them. This CDR3 reads CASRITEAYEQYF. Here the CDR3 DNA reads TGTGCCAGCAGGATCACAGAAGCCTACGAGCAGTACTTC.

The chain is built from TRBV30 and TRBJ2-5; 10 bases are a match to TRBD1. Germline CDR1 and CDR2: GTSNPN and SVGIG (reference sequence). The length of the CDR3 is 16 residues. The junction had 10 bases not matched to a gene; V was cut back by 1 base and J by 5 bases. The chain's CDR3 is CAWSGTETGGLETQYF. Written as DNA, the CDR3 is TGTGCCTGGAGTGGTACGGAGACAGGGGGCCTCGAGACCCAGTACTTC.

The rearrangement joins TRBV6-4 to TRBJ1-1, with TRBD1 as a possible D gene (6 bases). The CDR3 runs 17 residues. Germline CDR1 and CDR2: MRHNA and SNTAGT. V lost 3 bases and J lost 6, with 23 bases in between. In nucleotides, the CDR3 is TGTGCCAGCAGTGAAACAGGGCATCCTTATAACATAGCTGAAGCTTTCTTT. Amino acids: CASSETGHPYNIAEAFF.

The chain is built from TRBV11-2 and TRBJ2-7, with TRBD1 matching 11 bases. The CDR3 has 15 amino acids. The junction had 10 bases not matched to a gene; V was cut back by 5 bases and J by 7 bases. Germline CDR1 SGHAT, CDR2 FQNNGV. The CDR3 DNA follows: TGTGCCAGCAGCAGATGGACAGGGGGCGGGGAAGAGCAGTACTTC. Protein sequence: CASSRWTGGGEEQYF.

This clone has a single count. The rearrangement links TRBV5-1 to TRBJ1-2; a weak D match, TRBD1 (5 bases). Per germline, CDR1 SGHRS and CDR2 YFSETQ. The V and J ends lost 0 bases and 0 bases respectively, with 15 bases between them. CDR3 length: 17 amino acids. This CDR3 is CASSLAGAAQPNYGYTF. CDR3 coding DNA: TGCGCCAGCAGCTTGGCCGGGGCGGCACAACCTAACTATGGCTACACCTTC.

The chain links TRBV7-9 to TRBJ2-3; D remains unclear. The CDR3 length is 15 residues. V shed 6 bases and J shed 1 base, with 14 bases lying between them. CDR1 and CDR2 from the germline V gene are SEHNR and FQNEAQ (reference sequence). CDR3 DNA: TGTGCCAGCAGTCAAGGTACAATCGGCACAGATACGCAGTATTTT. This sequence encodes CASSQGTIGTDTQYF.

This clone appeared once. The chain joins TRBV7-8 to TRBJ2-3; a weak D match, TRBD2 (6 bases). V was pared by 3 bases and J by 4 bases, with 11 bases between. Per the germline V gene, CDR1 is SGHVS and CDR2 is FQNEAQ. The CDR3 contains 14 residues. CDR3 sequence: CASSFFIAADTQYF. The DNA for the CDR3 is TGTGCCAGCAGCTTCTTCATAGCGGCAGATACGCAGTATTTT.

The chain is built from TRBV7-2 and TRBJ2-7; 11 bases align to TRBD1. CDR1 SGHTA and CDR2 FQGNSA come from the germline V gene. This CDR3 contains 15 residues. The trim removed 5 bases at V and 3 bases at J, leaving 6 bases unmatched. The DNA for the CDR3 is TGTGCCAGCAGCCCCGGGACAGGGGGAATCTACGAGCAGTACTTC. Protein: CASSPGTGGIYEQYF. Full variable domain (remainder filled in from reference TRBV7-2 and TRBJ2-7): GAGVSQSPSNKVTEKGKDVELRCDPISGHTALYWYRQSLGQGLEFLIYFQGNSAPDKSGLPSDRFSAERTGGSVSTLTIQRTQQEDSAVYLCASSPGTGGIYEQYFGPGTRLTVT.

The chain joins TRBV30 to TRBJ1-2, with D perhaps TRBD1 (5 bases). Germline values: CDR1 GTSNPN, CDR2 SVGIG (reference sequence). The CDR3 consists of 14 residues. Trimming pared 4 bases from V and 8 bases from J, leaving 20 bases between. Here the CDR3 reads CAWTYSGGLEGYTF. The DNA for the CDR3 is TGTGCCTGGACCTACTCCGGGGGTTTGGAAGGCTACACCTTC.

The chain recombines TRBV7-9 with TRBJ2-7; possibly TRBD1 or TRBD2 for D (5 bases each). Germline-derived CDR1 and CDR2 are SEHNR and FQNEAQ (reference sequence). The V and J ends lost 5 bases and 3 bases respectively, with 11 bases between them. The CDR3 spans 13 residues. The DNA for the CDR3 is TGTGCCAGCAGCCCCGGGACCATCTACGAGCAGTACTTC. Amino acid sequence: CASSPGTIYEQYF.

This clone came up many times. The V gene is TRBV2, the J gene TRBJ1-2; weak D call: TRBD1 (6 bases). Per the germline V gene, CDR1 is SNHLY and CDR2 is FYNNEI. V was shortened by 5 bases and J by 6 bases, with 22 bases between the two germline ends. The CDR3 contains 16 residues. The CDR3 DNA sequence: TGTGCCAGCAGTCAAATGTTTAGGGGGGTGGAGGATGGCTACACCTTC. It is translated as CASSQMFRGVEDGYTF.

The rearrangement joins TRBV11-2 to TRBJ2-5; 8 positions agree with TRBD1. Per the germline V gene, CDR1 is SGHAT and CDR2 is FQNNGV. The CDR3 contains 16 residues. V trimming: 1 base; J trimming: 4 bases; junction bases outside the gene matches: 8. In DNA form, the CDR3 reads TGTGCCAGCAGCTTAGGACCAGGGGGCGCGGGAGAGACCCAGTACTTC. This translates into CASSLGPGGAGETQYF.

This chain uses TRBV2 with TRBJ2-1; 7 nucleotides line up with TRBD2. After removal of 8 bases from V and 0 bases from J, the junction contained 4 bases not matched to a gene. The length of the CDR3 is 14 residues. Germline V lookup: CDR1 SNHLY, CDR2 FYNNEI. The CDR3 DNA follows: TGTGCCAGCGTAGGACTAGTCTCCTACAATGAGCAGTTCTTC. It specifies CASVGLVSYNEQFF.

The chain links TRBV29-1 to TRBJ2-3; unclear D gene. This CDR3 is built from 15 residues. The V gene lost 3 bases and the J gene lost 0 bases, with 13 bases spanning the gap. Germline V gene lookup returns CDR1 SQVTM and CDR2 ANQGSEA. CDR3 in DNA: TGCAGCGTTGACCAGGCCGGCTCTAGCACAGATACGCAGTATTTT. Translated: CSVDQAGSSTDTQYF.

The V and J genes are TRBV7-9 and TRBJ2-1; possibly TRBD2 for D (5 bases). The CDR3 consists of 14 residues. Per germline, CDR1 SEHNR and CDR2 FQNEAQ (reference sequence). With 2 bases removed from V and 6 bases from J, the gap between germline ends came to 11 bases. In nucleotides, the CDR3 is TGTGCCAGCAGCTTATCAGGAGGCTTCAATGAGCAGTTCTTC. Protein product: CASSLSGGFNEQFF.

The chain recombines TRBV28 with TRBJ1-5, with 9 positions matching TRBD1. Trimming took 6 bases from V and 0 from J; bases not matched to a gene: 9. The CDR3 has 17 residues. Germline assignment: CDR1 MDHEN and CDR2 SYDVKM. CDR3 DNA sequence: TGTGCCAGCAGCATCTGGCGGACAGGGGTTAGCAATCAGCCCCAGCATTTT. Translation gives CASSIWRTGVSNQPQHF. The full variable domain, its missing parts supplied by reference TRBV28 and TRBJ1-5, is DVKVTQSSRYLVKRTGEKVFLECVQDMDHENMFWYRQDPGLGLRLIYFSYDVKMKEKGDIPEGYSVSREKKERFSLILESASTNQTSMYLCASSIWRTGVSNQPQHFGDGTRLSIL.

This chain uses TRBV4-3 with TRBJ1-1, with D perhaps matching TRBD1 (5 bases). Deletions cut 4 bases from V and 5 bases from J, with 17 bases between. Germline-derived CDR1 and CDR2 are LGHNA and YSLEER. This CDR3 has 15 amino acids. The CDR3: CASSRLYAGGTEAFF. CDR3 coding DNA: TGCGCCAGCAGCCGCCTCTATGCGGGGGGAACTGAAGCTTTCTTT.

CDR3 coding DNA: TGTGCCAGCAGCTTAGAGGGACTAGCGGGAGGGTTTTACGAGCAGTACTTC. Its translation: CASSLEGLAGGFYEQYF. This chain links TRBV11-2 with TRBJ2-7; the match to TRBD2 covers 16 bases. V trimming: 0 bases; J trimming: 4 bases; junction bases outside the gene matches: 3. Germline V gives CDR1 SGHAT, CDR2 FQNNGV. The CDR3 is made up of 17 amino acids.

The chain carries TRBV7-2 and TRBJ2-4; TRBD2 is a possible D gene (6 bases). CDR1 is SGHTA and CDR2 is FQGNSA in the germline V gene. The CDR3 extends over 16 amino acids. Trimming cost V 2 bases and J 0 bases, with 11 bases left between them. The CDR3 protein is CASSLRGRLAKNIQYF. The DNA for the CDR3 is TGTGCCAGCAGCTTACGGGGGAGACTAGCCAAAAACATTCAGTACTTC. The variable domain in full, completed from reference TRBV7-2 and TRBJ2-4, reads GAGVSQSPSNKVTEKGKDVELRCDPISGHTALYWYRQSLGQGLEFLIYFQGNSAPDKSGLPSDRFSAERTGGSVSTLTIQRTQQEDSAVYLCASSLRGRLAKNIQYFGAGTRLSVL.

This CDR3 reads CASSLSGFSYEQYF. CDR3 sequence (DNA): TGTGCCAGCAGTTTGTCAGGGTTCTCCTACGAGCAGTACTTC. This sequence joins TRBV28 and TRBJ2-7; D is possibly TRBD1 (5 bases). Germline assignment: CDR1 MDHEN and CDR2 SYDVKM. CDR3 size: 14 residues. Trimming stripped 3 bases from V and 0 bases from J, with 9 bases between.

The chain combines TRBV11-2 with TRBJ1-1; tentative D call: TRBD1 (6 bases). CDR3 length equals 14 residues. V was trimmed by 3 bases and J by 1 base, leaving 9 bases between them. Germline V gene data show CDR1 as SGHAT and CDR2 as FQNNGV. CDR3 amino acids: CASSFQGPNTEAFF. The CDR3, as DNA: TGTGCCAGCAGCTTTCAGGGGCCGAACACTGAAGCTTTCTTT.

The CDR3: CARDHEQYF. The CDR3 bases are TGTGCCCGCGATCACGAGCAGTACTTC. The chain is built from TRBV11-1 and TRBJ2-7; D call uncertain. CDR1 and CDR2 (germline): SGHAT, FQDESV (reference sequence). The CDR3 is 9 residues long. Between the trimmed V and J ends, which lost 11 bases and 5 bases, there was a span of 7 bases.

CDR3: CAWSPRTENTEAFF. The CDR3, as DNA: TGTGCCTGGAGTCCCCGGACAGAGAACACTGAAGCTTTCTTT. The chain joins TRBV30 to TRBJ1-1; possibly TRBD1 for D (6 bases). This CDR3 contains 14 residues. Germline values: CDR1 GTSNPN, CDR2 SVGIG (reference sequence). The germline V and J ends were trimmed by 2 bases and 1 base, with 11 bases remaining between them.